This T cell receptor beta chain was retrieved from a study of shared clonotypes between healthy human individuals. In the study overall: Every donor yielded three CD4 naive, three CD4 memory, two CD8 naive and one CD8 memory plate. Study-wide findings and caveats: Sorted-subset samples were not fully sequenced, rarefaction indicated. Generally, estimated richness proved larger in naive subsets than it did in memory subsets.

The CDR3 spans 15 residues. V dropped 0 bases and J dropped 4; count of bases not matched to a gene: 5. The germline gives CDR1 MNHNY, CDR2 SVGAGI (reference sequence). Produced via immunoSEQ multiplex PCR; TCRdb's table is partial and in-frame only. The repertoire holds hundreds of thousands of clones, 95% seen once, with around 0.12% in the top ten. The naive CD8 subset, CD45RO-negative cells positively selected for CCR7, excluded terminally differentiated effector memory CD45RA+ cells. Participating donors were healthy, HIV-negative adults free of recent acute infections or vaccinations. This clone was seen a single time. Its antigen remains unknown.

J is TRBJ2-7 and V is TRBV6-6; 8 bases fit TRBD2. This sequence was found in a woman aged 25-40 years in good health. What was sequenced was naive CD8+ T cells sorted from blood. The CDR3 DNA follows: TGTGCCAGCAGTTACTCGCGGGAGGCCTCGTACGAGCAGTACTTC. Amino acid sequence: CASSYSREASYEQYF.